This is a list of T cell receptor beta chains from one sample in a study of T cells in Graves' hyperthyroidism and ophthalmopathy. TCRdb redid the calling of the multiplex PCR reads with MiXCR, one entry per CDR3 protein. This sample has over 450,000 distinct CDR3 sequences, with under 20% found just once. The sequencing input was blood. The receptors stem from a woman under 30 with Graves' ophthalmopathy. CDR3s include the opening cysteine and the closing phenylalanine or tryptophan. A D gene is named only where the DNA matches it firmly. Expanded clones are given a class, and other clones once, few, many or no size at all.

cdr3_nt cdr3_aa clone_size v_call d_call j_call
TGTGCCAGCAGCTTACAACCGGGGGCGGGAGAGCAGTACTTC CASSLQPGAGEQYF many TRBV7-6 NA TRBJ2-7
TGTGCCAGCAGTCCGGGACAGGGGGCGTACAATGGCTACACCTTC CASSPGQGAYNGYTF many TRBV7-9 TRBD1 TRBJ1-2
TGTGCCAGCAGTGAACCGCCGGGCCAATACGAGCAGTACTTC CASSEPPGQYEQYF NA TRBV12-3/TRBV12-4 NA TRBJ2-7
TGCAGCGTCTCAAGCGGGGGCCTCATGGATGAGCAGTTCTTC CSVSSGGLMDEQFF many TRBV29-1 TRBD2 TRBJ2-1
TGTGCCAGCAGTGCATACAATGAGCAGTTCTTC CASSAYNEQFF many TRBV27 NA TRBJ2-1
TGTGCCAGCCGCGGGACAGGGGGTAGGCAAGAGACCCAGTACTTC CASRGTGGRQETQYF NA TRBV28 TRBD1 TRBJ2-5
TGTGCCAGCAGCTTAGAGCCCAGTGAGCAGTTCTTC CASSLEPSEQFF many TRBV7-2 NA TRBJ2-1
TGTGCCAGCAGGGCGGGCGTCTCCTATAATTCACCCCTCCACTTT CASRAGVSYNSPLHF NA TRBV2 NA TRBJ1-6
TGTGCCAGCAGACCTTCACCGGGACAGGGGGCAGTCGAGCAGTACTTC CASRPSPGQGAVEQYF many TRBV28 TRBD1 TRBJ2-7
TGCGCCAGCAGCTTGGGACAGGGGCTCACAGATACGCAGTATTTT CASSLGQGLTDTQYF many TRBV5-1 TRBD1 TRBJ2-3
TGTGCCAGCAGCGGCGGGAGGGCATTTTCAGGTTCCAAAAACATTCAGTACTTC CASSGGRAFSGSKNIQYF NA TRBV28 TRBD2 TRBJ2-4
TGTGCCAGCCGCAGACAGGACACTGAAGCTTTCTTT CASRRQDTEAFF many TRBV7-9 NA TRBJ1-1
TGCGCCAGCAGCCAAGTAGGGCAGGGGAGAGATCAGCCCCAGCATTTT CASSQVGQGRDQPQHF NA TRBV4-1 NA TRBJ1-5
TGCAGCGTCCTACGGACAGGATCGTATGGCTACACCTTC CSVLRTGSYGYTF NA TRBV29-1 TRBD1 TRBJ1-2
TGTGCCTGGAACGCAGGATTTGAAGCTTTCTTT CAWNAGFEAFF many TRBV30 NA TRBJ1-1
TGCGCCAGCAGCTGGGCGTTACAGGGAGACACAGATACGCAGTATTTT CASSWALQGDTDTQYF few TRBV5-1 NA TRBJ2-3
TGTGCCAGCAGTTTAGGTCCCCTGGCTGAAGCTTTCTTT CASSLGPLAEAFF few TRBV27 NA TRBJ1-1
TGTGCCAGCAGCGTAGGCGGGCAGGGGGCAGATACGCAGTATTTT CASSVGGQGADTQYF many TRBV9 TRBD1 TRBJ2-3
TGTGCCATCAGTGACGGCACAGATACGCAGTATTTT CAISDGTDTQYF many TRBV10-3 NA TRBJ2-3
TGTGCCAGCAGTCAGGGGGCTAGCCCTACCTACGAGCAGTACTTC CASSQGASPTYEQYF many TRBV2 TRBD1 TRBJ2-7
TGTGCCTGGAACAGAGACGGGAACACTGAAGCTTTCTTT CAWNRDGNTEAFF many TRBV30 NA TRBJ1-1
TGCAGTGCTATCCTGCCTGCGGGGCTGGAGACCCAGTACTTC CSAILPAGLETQYF many TRBV20-1 NA TRBJ2-5
TGTGCCAGCAGCGTAGGACAGGGGACAGAAGCTTTCTTT CASSVGQGTEAFF few TRBV9 TRBD1 TRBJ1-1
TGCAGCGTTCCGGACAGCTACAATGAGCAGTTCTTC CSVPDSYNEQFF many TRBV29-1 NA TRBJ2-1
TGTGCCAGCAGCCCCGGGACTAGCGGTACGGGGCAGTACTTC CASSPGTSGTGQYF many TRBV27 TRBD2 TRBJ2-7
TGTGCCTGGAACGGGGGGCTGGGAGAAGCTTTCTTT CAWNGGLGEAFF many TRBV30 NA TRBJ1-1
TGTGCCAGCAACTCGGGAACATCCGCTTACGAGCAGTACTTC CASNSGTSAYEQYF NA TRBV27 NA TRBJ2-7
TGTGCCAGCAAAACCCTAGACAATGAGCAGTTCTTC CASKTLDNEQFF NA TRBV6-1 NA TRBJ2-1
TGTGCCAGCAGCGGACATGCAGGGGTTTGGACTGAAGCTTTCTTT CASSGHAGVWTEAFF NA TRBV5-6 NA TRBJ1-1
TGTGCCAGCAGCTCGATAATGGGCAGGGCCCGCGAGCAGTACTTC CASSSIMGRAREQYF many TRBV11-2 NA TRBJ2-7
TGTGCCATCAGTGACCAGTCCCTCCATGAGCAGTTCTTC CAISDQSLHEQFF many TRBV10-3 NA TRBJ2-1
TGTGCCAGCAGCCAAGATCATTATCTACTGGGCTCCTACAATGAGCAGTTCTTC CASSQDHYLLGSYNEQFF few TRBV4-2 NA TRBJ2-1
TGTGCCAGCAGCGTTGAGTTTTTAGATACGCAGTATTTT CASSVEFLDTQYF NA TRBV9 NA TRBJ2-3
TGTGCCAGCAGCTCACCGACAGGGGCTTATGGCTACACCTTC CASSSPTGAYGYTF NA TRBV5-4 TRBD1 TRBJ1-2
TGTGCCAGCAGCGAGGAGGGGGGGACCTACAATGAGCAGTTCTTC CASSEEGGTYNEQFF once TRBV9 NA TRBJ2-1
TGTGCCAGCAGCCCGTGGACAGGTGTACAAGAGACCCAGTACTTC CASSPWTGVQETQYF many TRBV7-9 TRBD1 TRBJ2-5
TGTGCCACCGCGGGGCGGACCAACAATGAGCAGTTCTTC CATAGRTNNEQFF NA TRBV24-1 NA TRBJ2-1
TGCGCCAGCAGCCAAGATATCACTAGCGGGAGCGCAGATACGCAGTATTTT CASSQDITSGSADTQYF few TRBV4-3 TRBD2 TRBJ2-3
TGCGCCAGCAGCTTTAGGAATGAGCAGTTCTTC CASSFRNEQFF many TRBV5-1 NA TRBJ2-1
TGTGCCAGCACTCCTCCGGATGCTAGCACAGATACGCAGTATTTT CASTPPDASTDTQYF NA TRBV28 NA TRBJ2-3
TGTGCCAGCAGCTTAAAGGCTACCGTCTCCTACGAGCAGTACTTC CASSLKATVSYEQYF many TRBV7-8 NA TRBJ2-7
TGTGCCAGCAGTACGACAGAGTCCTATGGCTACACCTTC CASSTTESYGYTF few TRBV2 NA TRBJ1-2
TGTGCCAGCACTCCCGGACAGGGTGTAACTGAAGCTTTCTTT CASTPGQGVTEAFF many TRBV12-3/TRBV12-4 TRBD1 TRBJ1-1
TGTGCCAGCAGTTTAGACAGTGGCTTCTCTGGGGCCAACGTCCTGACTTTC CASSLDSGFSGANVLTF NA TRBV12-3/TRBV12-4 NA TRBJ2-6
TGCAGTGCTGGAAACCCACTAGGCCCAGAGACCCAGTACTTC CSAGNPLGPETQYF NA TRBV20-1 NA TRBJ2-5
TGTGCCAGCAGTGTGCAGGGAACCGGGGAGCTGTTTTTT CASSVQGTGELFF many TRBV2 NA TRBJ2-2